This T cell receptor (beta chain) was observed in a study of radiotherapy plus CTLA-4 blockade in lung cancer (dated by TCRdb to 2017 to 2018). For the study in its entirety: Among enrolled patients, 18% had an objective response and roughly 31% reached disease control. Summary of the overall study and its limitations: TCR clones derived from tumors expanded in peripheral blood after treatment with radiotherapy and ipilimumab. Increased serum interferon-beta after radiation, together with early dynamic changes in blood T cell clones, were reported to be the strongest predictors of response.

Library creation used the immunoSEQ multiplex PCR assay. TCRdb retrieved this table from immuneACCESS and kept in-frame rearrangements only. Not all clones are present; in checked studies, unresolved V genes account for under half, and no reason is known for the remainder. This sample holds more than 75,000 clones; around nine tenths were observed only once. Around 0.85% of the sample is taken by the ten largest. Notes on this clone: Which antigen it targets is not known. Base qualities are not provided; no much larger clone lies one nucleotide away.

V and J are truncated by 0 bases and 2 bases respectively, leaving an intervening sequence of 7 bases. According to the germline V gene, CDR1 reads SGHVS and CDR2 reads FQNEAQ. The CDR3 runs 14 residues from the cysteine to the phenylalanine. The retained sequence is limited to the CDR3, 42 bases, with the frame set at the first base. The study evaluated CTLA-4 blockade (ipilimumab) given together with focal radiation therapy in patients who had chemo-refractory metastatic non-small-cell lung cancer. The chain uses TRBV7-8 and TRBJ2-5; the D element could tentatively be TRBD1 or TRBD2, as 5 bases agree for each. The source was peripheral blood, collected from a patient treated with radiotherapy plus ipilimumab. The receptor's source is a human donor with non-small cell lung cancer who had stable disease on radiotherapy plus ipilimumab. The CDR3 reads CASSLAGVQETQYF. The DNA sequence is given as TGTGCCAGCAGCTTAGCGGGGGTGCAAGAGACCCAGTACTTC. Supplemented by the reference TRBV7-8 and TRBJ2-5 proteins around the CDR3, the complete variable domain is GAGVSQSPRYKVAKRGQDVALRCDPISGHVSLFWYQQALGQGPEFLTYFQNEAQLDKSGLPSDRFFAERPEGSVSTLKIQRTQQEDSAVYLCASSLAGVQETQYFGPGTRLLVL.